Listed here are 32 T cell receptor beta chains from one sample, sequenced in a study of blood T cell repertoires in COVID-19. Libraries were prepared by immunoSEQ multiplex PCR; TCRdb keeps only in-frame clonotypes and omits some of them. This table has approximately 160,000 clones, around four fifths appearing once. Sequencing was done on a sample of PBMCs or T cells enriched from blood (not recorded which). Receptor source: a woman between 45 and 60 years old who had recovered from COVID-19.

The chain combines TRBV19 with TRBJ2-1; 12 nucleotides align to TRBD2. Trimming took 6 bases from V and 4 from J; bases not matched to a gene: 4. From germline, CDR1 is LNHDA and CDR2 SQIVND (reference sequence). The CDR3 runs 15 residues. This chain's CDR3 is CASRLAGGPYNEQFF. CDR3 DNA: TGTGCCAGTAGGCTAGCGGGGGGGCCTTACAATGAGCAGTTCTTC.

With regard to this clone: Given the absence of the conserved phenylalanine or tryptophan at the CDR3 end, a read error is likely. The limits of the CDR3 on the DNA are not certain, so only TCRdb's listed CDR3 is given. The chain carries TRBV6-2 or TRBV6-3 and TRBJ1-4; whether TRBD1, the table's D call, matches the DNA was not checked. CDR1 is MNHEY and CDR2 is SVGEGT in the germline V gene. Ends included, the CDR3 has 14 residues. The CDR3 sequence: CASSYPPGQVPDWA.

The genes are TRBV7-2 and TRBJ2-2; TRBD2 agrees at 12 bases. The CDR3 extends over 15 amino acids. V dropped 4 bases and J dropped 7; count of bases not matched to a gene: 4. Looked up from germline, CDR1 is SGHTA and CDR2 is FQGNSA. The CDR3 bases are TGTGCCAGCAGCTGGACTAGCGGGATTGGCGGGGAGCTGTTTTTT. Its protein product is CASSWTSGIGGELFF.

The V and J genes are TRBV5-4 and TRBJ2-2; 7 positions match TRBD2. CDR1 and CDR2 (germline): SGHNT, YYREEE (reference sequence). CDR3 length: 16 amino acids. Unmatched junction bases numbered 9, after V lost 1 base and J lost 6 bases. In DNA form, the CDR3 reads TGTGCCAGCAGCTTGTTTGGCGGGGGATTCCCCGGGGAGCTGTTTTTT. Protein sequence: CASSLFGGGFPGELFF.

The chain is built from TRBV5-6 and TRBJ2-7, with D possibly TRBD1 on 5 matching bases. Deletions cut 4 bases from V and 4 bases from J, with 15 bases between. CDR1 and CDR2 (germline): SGHDT, YYEEEE. CDR3 length: 14 amino acids. DNA for the CDR3: TGTGCCAGCAGCCGGGTTGGGGCTGGATACGAGCAGTACTTC. It encodes CASSRVGAGYEQYF.

This sequence joins TRBV3-1 (or the pseudogene TRBV3-2) and TRBJ2-5, with TRBD1 as a possible D gene (5 bases). The CDR3 extends over 15 amino acids. The V end lost 4 bases, the J end lost 5 bases, and 17 bases lay between the germline ends. In germline, CDR1 is LGHDT, CDR2 YNNKEL (reference sequence). The CDR3 DNA reads TGTGCCAGCAGCCTAGGGGTAGTCCGGTCGGAGACCCAGTACTTC. Protein product: CASSLGVVRSETQYF.

The CDR3 nucleotides read TGTGCCAGCTCACCACCGGGGGGGATATACAATGAGCAGTTCTTC. It codes for CASSPPGGIYNEQFF. This chain joins TRBV18 and TRBJ2-1; TRBD2 agrees at 7 bases. Trimming cost V 0 bases and J 4 bases; bases outside gene matches: 3. CDR3 size: 15 residues. Germline V gene sequence: CDR1 KGHSH, CDR2 LQKENI.

The chain links TRBV3-1 (or the pseudogene TRBV3-2) to TRBJ2-1; TRBD1 might be the D (6 bases). CDR3 length equals 16 residues. The ends were cut back, 0 bases at V and 4 bases at J, with 13 bases in the middle. Germline CDR1 and CDR2: LGHDT and YNNKEL (reference sequence). The CDR3 loop reads CASSQDRGKKYNEQFF. CDR3 sequence (DNA): TGTGCCAGCAGCCAAGATAGGGGGAAAAAGTACAATGAGCAGTTCTTC.

This chain links TRBV27 with TRBJ2-5, with 7 bases matching TRBD2. The CDR3 is 13 residues long. CDR1 and CDR2 from the germline V gene are MNHEY and SMNVEV (reference sequence). Trimming at V came to 6 bases and at J to 7 bases, leaving 8 bases not matched to a gene. The CDR3 loop is CASRARGGRTQYF. In DNA form, the CDR3 reads TGTGCCAGCAGAGCAAGGGGAGGGAGGACCCAGTACTTC.

The chain has TRBV2 and TRBJ1-1, with D perhaps matching TRBD1 (5 bases). CDR3 length: 14 amino acids. V gave up 5 bases and J gave up 1 base, with 11 bases separating them. Germline CDR1 reads SNHLY; CDR2 reads FYNNEI. CDR3 sequence: CASSLGRGNTEAFF. In DNA form, the CDR3 reads TGTGCCAGCAGTCTTGGTAGGGGGAACACTGAAGCTTTCTTT.

The table lists this clone with a few counts. The chain combines TRBV4-1 with TRBJ2-7, with 10 nucleotides matching TRBD2. Losses at the gene ends were 1 base for V and 5 bases for J; bases not matched to a gene: 20. This CDR3 is built from 20 residues. Germline CDR1 MGHRA, CDR2 YSYEKL. The CDR3 DNA reads as TGCGCCAGCAGCCAAGGCGGCGGGGCTAGCGGGAGAAATTGGAGAAACGAGCAGTACTTC. Protein sequence: CASSQGGGASGRNWRNEQYF.

This chain links TRBV5-1 with TRBJ1-1, with 7 bases matching TRBD1. The CDR3 has 14 amino acids. Germline-derived CDR1 and CDR2 are SGHRS and YFSETQ. V shed 0 bases, J shed 8 bases, and the junction held 7 bases outside the gene matches. Here the CDR3 DNA reads TGCGCCAGCAGCTTGGGGACAGGTCGGGTGGAAGCTTTCTTT. Amino acid sequence: CASSLGTGRVEAFF.

The rearrangement uses TRBV5-1 and TRBJ1-4; tentatively, D is TRBD1 (6 bases). CDR1 and CDR2 (germline): SGHRS, YFSETQ. The CDR3 covers 14 residues. The V end was cut by 1 base, the J end by 8 bases, with 12 bases between. CDR3 in amino acids: CASSLWGQREKLFF. CDR3 coding DNA: TGCGCCAGCAGCTTGTGGGGGCAGAGAGAAAAACTGTTTTTT.

The rearrangement links TRBV7-3 to TRBJ2-2, with 8 positions matching TRBD1. CDR1 is SGHTA and CDR2 is FQGTGA in the germline V gene. This CDR3 is 13 amino acids long. V lost 6 bases, J lost 7 bases, and 4 bases stayed unmatched. The DNA of the CDR3 is TGTGCCAGCAGGCAGGGGGCAGACGGGGAGCTGTTTTTT. Protein product: CASRQGADGELFF.

The V and J genes are TRBV7-9 and TRBJ1-2, with D uncertain. Germline V gives CDR1 SEHNR, CDR2 FQNEAQ (reference sequence). The CDR3 length is 13 residues. Trimming took off 3 bases at V and 6 bases at J, with 11 bases between the two ends. The DNA for the CDR3 is TGTGCCAGCAGCTTGGAGAGGGAGGATGGCTACACCTTC. It is translated as CASSLEREDGYTF. Looking up the rest from reference TRBV7-9 and TRBJ1-2 gives the full variable domain: DTGVSQNPRHKITKRGQNVTFRCDPISEHNRLYWYRQTLGQGPEFLTYFQNEAQLEKSRLLSDRFSAERPKGSFSTLEIQRTEQGDSAMYLCASSLEREDGYTFGSGTRLTVV.

The J gene is TRBJ2-2, the V gene TRBV7-9, with 7 bases that match TRBD2. In germline, CDR1 is SEHNR, CDR2 FQNEAQ (reference sequence). V trimming: 2 bases; J trimming: 6 bases; junction bases outside the gene matches: 3. The CDR3 has 14 amino acids. The CDR3 coding sequence is TGTGCCAGCAGCTTAACCCGGGGGGCCGGGGAGCTGTTTTTT. It yields the protein CASSLTRGAGELFF.

In its sample, this clone was seen once. The rearrangement links TRBV28 to TRBJ2-3; tentative D call: TRBD2 (7 bases). The CDR3 extends over 17 amino acids. Trimming cost V 6 bases and J 7 bases, with 26 bases left between them. The germline V gene has CDR1 MDHEN and CDR2 SYDVKM. The CDR3 DNA reads as TGTGCCAGCAGCCTAGGGGGAATGGGCGGGAGTTGGAATACGCAGTATTTT. Translating gives CASSLGGMGGSWNTQYF. Together with reference TRBV28 and TRBJ2-3, the CDR3 gives the full variable domain: DVKVTQSSRYLVKRTGEKVFLECVQDMDHENMFWYRQDPGLGLRLIYFSYDVKMKEKGDIPEGYSVSREKKERFSLILESASTNQTSMYLCASSLGGMGGSWNTQYFGPGTRLTVL.

This clone was recorded once. The J gene is TRBJ2-7, the V gene TRBV7-2, with a possible D match to TRBD1 (6 bases). CDR1 and CDR2 from the germline V gene are SGHTA and FQGNSA. The V end lost 5 bases, the J end lost 2 bases, and 16 bases lay between the germline ends. The CDR3 covers 15 residues. CDR3 amino acids: CASSETGRITYEQYF. The CDR3 DNA sequence: TGTGCCAGCAGCGAAACAGGGAGAATCACCTACGAGCAGTACTTC.

The chain has TRBV6-5 and TRBJ2-1; 7 bases are a match to TRBD1. The germline V gene has CDR1 MNHEY and CDR2 SVGAGI. The CDR3 is 14 amino acids. Trimming removed 6 bases from V and 12 bases from J; junction bases left unmatched: 14. CDR3: CASSWEPFSGGQFF. DNA for the CDR3: TGTGCCAGCAGCTGGGAGCCCTTCTCAGGGGGGCAGTTCTTC.

The chain recombines TRBV24-1 with TRBJ2-1; possible D gene TRBD2, 6 bases. Germline V lookup: CDR1 KGHDR, CDR2 SFDVKD. This CDR3 comprises 14 residues. V was shortened by 3 bases and J by 7 bases, with 12 bases between the two germline ends. As DNA, the CDR3 is TGTGCCACCAGTGATCGCCTTGGGGGGAATGAGCAGTTCTTC. It yields the protein CATSDRLGGNEQFF.

The rearrangement joins TRBV7-9 to TRBJ1-4; 11 bases are a match to TRBD1. Germline V gives CDR1 SEHNR, CDR2 FQNEAQ (reference sequence). The CDR3 has 17 amino acids. The junction had 15 bases not matched to a gene; V was cut back by 5 bases and J by 10 bases. The CDR3 reads CASSIRTGGQGELKLFF. CDR3 in DNA: TGTGCCAGCAGCATACGGACAGGGGGCCAAGGAGAATTAAAACTGTTTTTT. The full variable domain, with the rest looked up from reference TRBV7-9 and TRBJ1-4, is DTGVSQNPRHKITKRGQNVTFRCDPISEHNRLYWYRQTLGQGPEFLTYFQNEAQLEKSRLLSDRFSAERPKGSFSTLEIQRTEQGDSAMYLCASSIRTGGQGELKLFFGSGTQLSVL.

The V and J genes are TRBV6-6 and TRBJ2-7, with TRBD1 matching over 10 bases. The germline CDR1 and CDR2 sequences are MNHNY and SVGAGI (reference sequence). This CDR3 comprises 14 residues. V gave up 5 bases and J gave up 4 bases; unmatched junction bases: 5. CDR3 DNA: TGTGCCAGCAGTCTTCGGACAGGGGGTTACGAGCAGTACTTC. Translating it yields CASSLRTGGYEQYF.

The chain carries TRBV7-2 and TRBJ2-1; a weak D match, TRBD1 (6 bases). The CDR3 spans 11 residues. V shed 0 bases and J shed 12 bases, with 6 bases lying between them. CDR1 and CDR2 (germline): SGHTA, FQGNSA. The CDR3 loop is CASSLAGGQFF. Here the CDR3 DNA reads TGTGCCAGCAGCTTAGCAGGGGGGCAGTTCTTC.

This clone was observed a single time. The genes are TRBV5-1 and TRBJ2-7; D is possibly TRBD2 (6 bases). V lost 3 bases to trimming and J lost 3 bases, with 19 bases between them. The CDR3 is 16 residues long. Looked up from germline, CDR1 is SGHRS and CDR2 is YFSETQ. The CDR3, as DNA: TGCGCCAGCAGCTCCTTAATGTCCATGGGAGGCTACGAGCAGTACTTC. Encoded protein: CASSSLMSMGGYEQYF.

A few counts support this clone. The chain employs TRBV5-1 and TRBJ2-7; 11 nucleotides align to TRBD1. The germline V gene encodes CDR1 SGHRS and CDR2 YFSETQ. After removal of 0 bases from V and 5 bases from J, the junction contained 7 bases not matched to a gene. The CDR3 sequence is 16 residues long. The CDR3 sequence is CASSLGGTGGLNEQYF. The CDR3 coding sequence is TGCGCCAGCAGCTTGGGAGGGACAGGGGGTCTGAACGAGCAGTACTTC.

This clone was observed a handful of times. Different DNA sequences within this sample yield the same CDR3. The chain uses TRBV20-1 and TRBJ1-2, with D possibly matching TRBD1 (5 bases). Germline V gene data show CDR1 as DFQATT and CDR2 as SNEGSKA (reference sequence). V lost 6 bases and J 4 bases, leaving 9 bases between the germline ends. This CDR3 spans 11 amino acids. The CDR3 nucleotides read TGCAGTGCGGACGACAGCTATGGCTACACCTTC. It specifies CSADDSYGYTF.

J is TRBJ1-2 and V is TRBV7-9; the D gene is possibly TRBD1 (6 bases). Germline CDR1 reads SEHNR; CDR2 reads FQNEAQ (reference sequence). V was clipped by 3 bases and J by 8 bases, with 10 bases between them. The CDR3 spans 12 residues. The CDR3 here is CASSFRDTGYTF. DNA for the CDR3: TGTGCCAGCAGCTTCCGGGACACCGGCTACACCTTC.

The J gene is TRBJ2-7, the V gene TRBV28, with a possible D match to TRBD1 (6 bases). Germline V gene sequence: CDR1 MDHEN, CDR2 SYDVKM. The CDR3 consists of 14 residues. Trimming pared 6 bases from V and 3 bases from J, leaving 15 bases between. CDR3 loop: CASSSGQKLYEQYF. CDR3 in DNA: TGTGCCAGCAGCTCGGGACAAAAGCTCTACGAGCAGTACTTC.

This clone was seen a handful of times. V and J are TRBV7-2 and TRBJ1-6; weak D call: TRBD1 (6 bases). There are 14 residues in the CDR3. Germline V lookup: CDR1 SGHTA, CDR2 FQGNSA. The V and J ends lost 6 bases and 7 bases respectively, with 13 bases between them. Written as DNA, the CDR3 is TGTGCCAGCAGAAGGGGGGGCACAAATTCACCCCTCCACTTT. Translation gives CASRRGGTNSPLHF.

V gene TRBV7-2 combines with J gene TRBJ2-5; TRBD2 matches 8 bases. This CDR3 region has 15 residues. V trimming: 2 bases; J trimming: 1 base; junction bases outside the gene matches: 3. Germline CDR1 SGHTA, CDR2 FQGNSA. CDR3 bases: TGTGCCAGCAGCTTACCGCGGGGGGTCCAAGAGACCCAGTACTTC. Translating gives CASSLPRGVQETQYF.

The chain couples TRBV9 to TRBJ2-3; D uncertain. There are 12 residues in the CDR3. CDR1 SGDLS and CDR2 YYNGEE come from the germline V gene. Trimming stripped 5 bases from V and 3 bases from J, with 7 bases between. The DNA for the CDR3 is TGTGCCAGCAGTTCCCGGACAGATACGCAGTATTTT. Protein product: CASSSRTDTQYF. Variable domain in full (rest from reference TRBV9 and TRBJ2-3): DSGVTQTPKHLITATGQRVTLRCSPRSGDLSVYWYQQSLDQGLQFLIQYYNGEERAKGNILERFSAQQFPDLHSELNLSSLELGDSALYFCASSSRTDTQYFGPGTRLTVL.

V gene TRBV7-8 combines with J gene TRBJ2-5, with TRBD2 matching 7 bases. V was pared by 6 bases and J by 4 bases, with 8 bases of the junction left unmatched. The CDR3 extends over 14 amino acids. CDR1 and CDR2 from the germline V gene are SGHVS and FQNEAQ. CDR3 DNA sequence: TGTGCCAGCAGGCAAAGACTAGCCCCAGAGACCCAGTACTTC. Translation: CASRQRLAPETQYF.